A single sample gave rise to the 28 T cell receptor beta chains below, sequenced in a study of blood T cell repertoires in COVID-19. Using immunoSEQ multiplex PCR, the repertoire was profiled, and TCRdb retains in-frame clones only, with some absent. The sample carries about 100,000 clones, roughly 92% recorded once. The source material was peripheral blood. The source of these receptors is a man aged 45-65 years with active COVID-19.

The chain combines TRBV7-9 with TRBJ2-4; 9 bases line up with TRBD1. The trim removed 4 bases at V and 7 bases at J, leaving 5 bases unmatched. Germline values: CDR1 SEHNR, CDR2 FQNEAQ (reference sequence). There are 14 residues in the CDR3. CDR3 in amino acids: CASSSPDRGNIQYF. DNA of the CDR3: TGTGCCAGCAGCTCGCCTGACAGGGGGAACATTCAGTACTTC.

The rearrangement links TRBV5-1 to TRBJ2-3; TRBD2 is a possible D gene (5 bases). The CDR3 loop spans 15 amino acids. Looked up from germline, CDR1 is SGHRS and CDR2 is YFSETQ. The V end was cut by 0 bases, the J end by 0 bases, with 8 bases between. The CDR3 protein is CASSLDGKSTDTQYF. CDR3 in DNA: TGCGCCAGCAGCTTGGACGGGAAAAGCACAGATACGCAGTATTTT.

The chain uses TRBV15 and TRBJ1-5, with 7 bases identical to TRBD1. The CDR3 length is 13 residues. The germline CDR1 and CDR2 sequences are LNHNV and YYDKDF (reference sequence). Trimming removed 5 bases from V and 4 bases from J; junction bases left unmatched: 2. The CDR3 DNA reads TGTGCCACCAGCCGGGACAGAAATCAGCCCCAGCATTTT. Its protein is CATSRDRNQPQHF.

This clone appeared a single time. V is TRBV7-9 and J is TRBJ1-2; TRBD1 matches at 10 bases. J was trimmed by 6 bases and V by 6 bases; bases with no gene match: 4. Germline CDR1 and CDR2: SEHNR and FQNEAQ (reference sequence). The CDR3 has 13 amino acids. The DNA for the CDR3 is TGTGCCAGCAGAGAGGGACAGGGGCATGGCTACACCTTC. Translating gives CASREGQGHGYTF. The full variable domain, with the rest looked up from reference TRBV7-9 and TRBJ1-2, is DTGVSQNPRHKITKRGQNVTFRCDPISEHNRLYWYRQTLGQGPEFLTYFQNEAQLEKSRLLSDRFSAERPKGSFSTLEIQRTEQGDSAMYLCASREGQGHGYTFGSGTRLTVV.

This chain connects TRBV5-6 to TRBJ2-7, with unresolved D. Germline values: CDR1 SGHDT, CDR2 YYEEEE. The V end was cut by 2 bases, the J end by 5 bases, with 5 bases between. CDR3 length: 11 residues. The CDR3: CASSLTDEQYF. The CDR3 DNA is TGTGCCAGCAGCTTAACAGACGAGCAGTACTTC.

This chain joins TRBV27 and TRBJ2-1; TRBD2 matches at 8 bases. The ends lost 5 bases at V and 7 bases at J; junction bases unmatched: 16. Germline V CDR1 and CDR2: MNHEY, SMNVEV (reference sequence). CDR3 size: 17 residues. CDR3 coding DNA: TGTGCCAGCAGTACAGCGGGAGAAGATGTATGGCGTAATGAGCAGTTCTTC. Amino acid sequence: CASSTAGEDVWRNEQFF.

The chain is built from TRBV6-6 and TRBJ2-1, with 8 bases lining up with TRBD2. The junction had 9 bases not matched to a gene; V was cut back by 7 bases and J by 10 bases. The CDR3 loop spans 13 amino acids. Germline lookup yields CDR1 MNHNY and CDR2 SVGAGI (reference sequence). Here the CDR3 DNA reads TGTGCCAGCAAGGGGGAGCGGGAGAAGGAGCAGTTCTTC. Amino acids: CASKGEREKEQFF.

J is TRBJ2-2 and V is TRBV1; TRBD1 is the table's D call, not checked against the DNA. TRBV1 has pseudogene status. The CDR3 runs to 16 residues. The CDR3 sequence: CTSSQDCRGHTGELFF. The CDR3 bases are TGCACCAGCAGCCAAGATTGTAGGGGGCACACCGGGGAGCTGTTTTTT.

The chain couples TRBV6-5 to TRBJ2-7; 8 nucleotides line up with TRBD1. CDR1 and CDR2 (germline): MNHEY, SVGAGI. Trimming cost V 7 bases and J 5 bases; bases outside gene matches: 10. The CDR3 spans 14 residues. The CDR3 DNA follows: TGTGCCAGCAATCCGGACAGGGAGACCCACGAGCAGTACTTC. Translation: CASNPDRETHEQYF.

This clone was detected once. The chain joins TRBV19 to TRBJ1-3, with D perhaps TRBD1 (5 bases). Germline CDR1 LNHDA, CDR2 SQIVND (reference sequence). The CDR3 consists of 17 residues. V lost 3 bases and J lost 2, with 17 bases in between. CDR3 nucleotide sequence: TGTGCCAGTAGTATCACTCTAGGAGGGGTAACTGGAAACACCATATATTTT. Translated: CASSITLGGVTGNTIYF.

V and J are TRBV18 and TRBJ1-6; D gene uncertain. With 3 bases removed from V and 13 bases from J, the gap between germline ends came to 22 bases. Germline CDR1 and CDR2: KGHSH and LQKENI. The CDR3 length is 16 residues. In nucleotides, the CDR3 is TGTGCCAGCTCACCGGGCGGCGGGAGTCTTACTACGCCCCTCCACTTT. This sequence encodes CASSPGGGSLTTPLHF.

This rearrangement joins TRBV6-5 to TRBJ2-1, with TRBD2 identical over 12 bases. With V trimmed by 9 bases and J by 6 bases, 6 bases remained unmatched. Germline V gives CDR1 MNHEY, CDR2 SVGAGI. The CDR3 extends over 14 amino acids. The CDR3 sequence is CASRTSGRFNEQFF. The CDR3 nucleotides are TGTGCCAGTCGAACTAGCGGGAGGTTCAATGAGCAGTTCTTC.

V is TRBV20-1 and J is TRBJ1-5; tentative D call: TRBD1 (6 bases). Looked up from germline, CDR1 is DFQATT and CDR2 is SNEGSKA (reference sequence). Trimming pared 3 bases from V and 7 bases from J, leaving 16 bases between. CDR3 length equals 14 residues. CDR3 sequence (DNA): TGCAGTGCTAGTCGGGGGGGCAGAGAGCAGCCCCAGCATTTT. It is translated as CSASRGGREQPQHF.

This chain connects TRBV2 to TRBJ2-2; weak D call: TRBD1 (6 bases). The CDR3 has 16 residues. The V end lost 2 bases, the J end lost 0 bases, and 10 bases lay between the germline ends. The V gene's germline CDR1 is SNHLY and CDR2 FYNNEI. Here the CDR3 reads CASSEMGTTNTGELFF. For the CDR3, the DNA is TGTGCCAGCAGTGAAATGGGGACAACGAACACCGGGGAGCTGTTTTTT. Full variable domain (remainder filled in from reference TRBV2 and TRBJ2-2): EPEVTQTPSHQVTQMGQEVILRCVPISNHLYFYWYRQILGQKVEFLVSFYNNEISEKSEIFDDQFSVERPDGSNFTLKIRSTKLEDSAMYFCASSEMGTTNTGELFFGEGSRLTVL.

This chain connects TRBV19 to TRBJ1-1, with 10 bases that match TRBD1. With V trimmed by 7 bases and J by 5 bases, 10 bases remained unmatched. CDR3 length: 15 amino acids. Germline assignment: CDR1 LNHDA and CDR2 SQIVND (reference sequence). The CDR3 nucleotides read TGTGCCAGTAAGGGGACAGGGGAGGCGGGAACTGAAGCTTTCTTT. Its protein is CASKGTGEAGTEAFF.

Here the CDR3 reads CASSLASGGRATDTQYF. The CDR3 nucleotides are TGCGCCAGCAGCTTGGCCTCAGGTGGGAGGGCCACAGATACGCAGTATTTT. This chain connects TRBV5-1 to TRBJ2-3; TRBD2 matches 7 bases. This CDR3 region has 17 residues. Germline loops: CDR1 SGHRS, CDR2 YFSETQ. V trimming: 0 bases; J trimming: 2 bases; junction bases outside the gene matches: 9.

This rearrangement joins TRBV11-1 to TRBJ2-2, with D perhaps TRBD1 (6 bases). Trimming pared 5 bases from V and 6 bases from J, leaving 10 bases between. This CDR3 spans 13 amino acids. Germline V gene data show CDR1 as SGHAT and CDR2 as FQDESV (reference sequence). The CDR3 protein is CASSPRGPGELFF. The CDR3 bases are TGTGCCAGCAGCCCCAGGGGCCCCGGGGAGCTGTTTTTT. Complete variable domain (other parts from reference TRBV11-1 and TRBJ2-2): EAEVAQSPRYKITEKSQAVAFWCDPISGHATLYWYRQILGQGPELLVQFQDESVVDDSQLPKDRFSAERLKGVDSTLKIQPAELGDSAMYLCASSPRGPGELFFGEGSRLTVL.

The rearrangement links TRBV18 to TRBJ1-5; possibly TRBD1 for D (5 bases). The CDR3 is made up of 13 amino acids. V lost 6 bases, J lost 4 bases, and 10 bases lay in between. Germline loops: CDR1 KGHSH, CDR2 LQKENI. The DNA for the CDR3 is TGTGCCAGCTCCGAGGGGAGGAATCAGCCCCAGCATTTT. Its translation: CASSEGRNQPQHF.

The chain uses TRBV2 and TRBJ1-5, with D hard to call. Trimming shortened V by 2 bases and J by 0 bases, and 8 bases separated the two germline ends. The V gene's germline CDR1 is SNHLY and CDR2 FYNNEI. This CDR3 has 15 residues. The CDR3 nucleotides read TGTGCCAGCAGTGAAACAGACTATAGCAATCAGCCCCAGCATTTT. Its translation: CASSETDYSNQPQHF.

This chain links TRBV11-2 with TRBJ1-6; D is ambiguous. The V gene lost 5 bases and the J gene lost 0 bases, with 11 bases spanning the gap. The germline V gene has CDR1 SGHAT and CDR2 FQNNGV. This CDR3 is built from 16 residues. CDR3 sequence (DNA): TGTGCCAGCAGCCCCCTTCGGAGCTCCTATAATTCACCCCTCCACTTT. This translates into CASSPLRSSYNSPLHF.

The J gene is TRBJ2-7, the V gene TRBV30; TRBD2 aligns across 11 bases. J gave up 3 bases and V 8 bases, and 3 bases lay outside the gene matches. Looked up from germline, CDR1 is GTSNPN and CDR2 is SVGIG (reference sequence). This CDR3 is built from 12 residues. The CDR3 region has the DNA TGTGCCGGGACTAGCGGTAACTACGAGCAGTACTTC. It translates to CAGTSGNYEQYF.

The V and J genes are TRBV18 and TRBJ2-1, with 16 bases aligning to TRBD2. The junction had 9 bases not matched to a gene; V was cut back by 3 bases and J by 7 bases. Germline V gene lookup returns CDR1 KGHSH and CDR2 LQKENI. This CDR3 has 18 amino acids. The CDR3 sequence: CASSPNGPGLAGGNEQFF. CDR3 in DNA: TGTGCCAGCTCACCGAACGGTCCGGGACTAGCGGGAGGGAATGAGCAGTTCTTC.

The rearrangement links TRBV5-1 to TRBJ1-5; 7 nucleotides align to TRBD1. Germline-derived CDR1 and CDR2 are SGHRS and YFSETQ. There are 15 residues in the CDR3. The ends lost 0 bases at V and 2 bases at J; junction bases unmatched: 2. The CDR3 coding sequence is TGCGCCAGCAGCTTGGGCCAGGGGGGCAATCAGCCCCAGCATTTT. It encodes CASSLGQGGNQPQHF.

Details on this clone: Distinct nucleotide sequences in the sample also encode this CDR3. This chain links TRBV19 with TRBJ2-3, with 8 nucleotides matching TRBD2. J lost 1 base, V lost 1 base, and 4 bases had no gene match. This CDR3 region has 16 residues. Germline V gives CDR1 LNHDA, CDR2 SQIVND (reference sequence). The DNA of the CDR3 is TGTGCCAGTAGTATAGTGGCGGGAGGCGGCACAGATACGCAGTATTTT. Translated, it gives CASSIVAGGGTDTQYF.

A few counts support this clone. V and J are TRBV14 and TRBJ1-1; the D is unclear. Between the trimmed V and J ends, which lost 3 bases and 4 bases, there was a span of 9 bases. CDR3 length: 13 amino acids. CDR1 and CDR2 (germline): SGHDN, FVKESK. The CDR3 protein is CASSHSRVTEAFF. In DNA, the CDR3 is TGTGCCAGCAGCCACTCTCGGGTCACTGAAGCTTTCTTT.

The gene calls are TRBV4-1 and TRBJ2-2; D is undetermined. The V gene's germline CDR1 is MGHRA and CDR2 YSYEKL. Trimming pared 0 bases from V and 1 base from J, leaving 9 bases between. This CDR3 region has 16 residues. The CDR3 sequence: CASSQETAWNTGELFF. The CDR3 DNA sequence: TGCGCCAGCAGCCAAGAAACCGCGTGGAACACCGGGGAGCTGTTTTTT.

V is TRBV30 and J is TRBJ2-5; 13 positions match TRBD2. This CDR3 contains 16 residues. The germline V gene encodes CDR1 GTSNPN and CDR2 SVGIG (reference sequence). V shed 3 bases, J shed 1 base, and the junction held 5 bases outside the gene matches. The CDR3 nucleotides are TGTGCCTGGAGCGAGGGGACTAGCGGGGCCCAAGAGACCCAGTACTTC. The encoded protein is CAWSEGTSGAQETQYF. Based on the CDR3 plus reference TRBV30 and TRBJ2-5, the full variable domain is SQTIHQWPATLVQPVGSPLSLECTVEGTSNPNLYWYRQAAGRGLQLLFYSVGIGQISSEVPQNLSASRPQDRQFILSSKKLLLSDSGFYLCAWSEGTSGAQETQYFGPGTRLLVL.

The chain is built from TRBV10-3 and TRBJ1-3; no clear D. Per the germline V gene, CDR1 is ENHRY and CDR2 is SYGVKD. The CDR3 length is 15 residues. V shed 2 bases and J shed 0 bases, with 8 bases lying between them. CDR3 nucleotide sequence: TGTGCCATCAGTGAGCGGGGAGCCTCTGGAAACACCATATATTTT. It specifies CAISERGASGNTIYF.